The subject of this entry is one TCR beta chain. As yet, its antigen is unknown. Time point reported: week 47, end of study. In every dose of vaccine, 300 ug of mutant IDH1 20-mer peptide was given alongside topical imiquimod. Diagnosis in the donors showed new WHO grade 3 or 4 astrocytomas that were IDH1-mutant and ATRX-lost. The CDR3 consists of 15 residues. V lost 6 bases, J lost 5 bases, and 14 bases lay in between. Germline V gene lookup returns CDR1 LGHNA and CDR2 YSLEER. This sample was taken from a study of a mutant IDH1 vaccine in newly diagnosed glioma. TCRdb's table, derived via immunoSEQ multiplex PCR, lists solely in-frame clones and lacks some. The sample has 30,000 to 40,000 clones, around 90% seen once; the top ten hold 4.5% to 5.5%.

Sample: PBMCs, taken from a glioma patient whose treatment included an IDH1 peptide vaccine. The sequence was obtained from a woman aged 40 to 50 with glioma. V and J are TRBV4-3 and TRBJ1-6, with a weak D call TRBD1 (5 bases). CDR3 in amino acids: CASRGASQNNSPLHF. CDR3 nucleotide sequence: TGCGCCAGCAGAGGGGCGTCTCAGAATAATTCACCCCTCCACTTT.